This T cell receptor delta chain was obtained from a study of fetal and pediatric gammadelta thymocytes (dated by TCRdb to 2022 to 2024). About the investigation overall: The bulk gammadelta thymocyte repertoires combined previously published and newly generated, unpublished data and were used to strengthen a single-cell study of gammadelta thymocyte development. To increase subject numbers and strengthen the CDR3 publicity analysis, bulk TCR repertoire data were added. A total of 10 or so subjects, comprising 3 fetal thymus donors and 7 pediatric thymus donors, were covered by the bulk gammadelta thymocyte repertoire set. Previously published data (refs 27,28) and unpublished data were combined in the bulk gammadelta thymocyte repertoires. On the study overall, not on this receptor specifically: Compared with post-natal repertoires, fetal gammadelta thymocyte repertoires were previously reported to be enriched for TRDV2, TRGV8 and TRGV9 usage, low N additions and public CDR3s.

Taken from the germline V gene, the CDR1 and CDR2 loops are TSWWSYY and QGS. The CDR3 holds 26 amino acids from the cysteine to the phenylalanine. Of the read, only the CDR3 DNA is kept; its 78 bases are in frame from base 1. Here V drops 2 bases and J drops 4 bases, and the junction holds 27 bases not matched to any gene. Within its sample, this clone is medium-sized (0.01 to 0.1%). Its recognized antigen is unknown. Base qualities are not recorded, but no much larger clone differs from it by a single base. The data were produced on an Illumina MiSeq. In the original analysis: For the publicity analysis, the Vgamma9Vdelta2 and nonVgamma9Vdelta2 bulk CDR3 files from each subject were merged to form one combined repertoire per subject. CDR3 publicity was scored from 0 to 19 by checking each amino acid sequence across 9 single-cell datasets and 10 bulk repertoires, using base R and dplyr. Clones were re-identified by TCRdb from the public reads with CATT, and rows with the same DNA were merged. The V and J calls shown here were made by TCRdb, not taken from the authors' results. The sample profile shows 1,500 to 2,000 delta-chain clones; approximately 23% of them were found once. The ten most abundant clones make up 4% to 5.5% of the sample.

Staining of thymocytes was performed with Zombie NIR viability dye and with antibodies against CD3 (UCHT1), TCRgammadelta (11F2), TCRVgamma9 (IMMU360) and TCRVdelta2 (IMMU389). TRD and TRG CDR3 repertoires were generated in bulk, separately, from sorted Vgamma9Vdelta2 and nonVgamma9Vdelta2 gammadelta thymocytes obtained from human fetal and pediatric thymuses. Children undergoing cardiac surgery in Belgium were the source of the pediatric thymus tissue. The pediatric thymus donors included in the study ranged in age from roughly 1 to 12 years. As previously described, thymic cell suspensions were prepared from both fetal and post-natal thymuses. NonVgamma9Vdelta2 thymocytes were sorted as CD3+ gammadeltaTCR+ cells that did not have the Vgamma9+Vdelta2+ phenotype. A FACS Aria III cell sorter (BD Biosciences) was used for cell sorting.

The rearranged chain carries TRDV1 and TRDJ3; TRDD3 lines up with 12 middle nucleotides. Sequenced material: non-Vgamma9Vdelta2 gamma-delta T cells from the thymus. This specimen's cell subset or site label, interpreted: CD3+gammadeltaTCR+ thymocytes not co-expressing Vgamma9 and Vdelta2. This TCR came from a child who underwent cardiac surgery and was recorded as healthy. CDR3 protein: CALGEGPDFQKYWGIQSRWDTRQMFF. The bases are TGTGCTCTTGGGGAAGGCCCCGACTTCCAGAAATACTGGGGGATACAATCTAGGTGGGACACCCGACAGATGTTTTTC.